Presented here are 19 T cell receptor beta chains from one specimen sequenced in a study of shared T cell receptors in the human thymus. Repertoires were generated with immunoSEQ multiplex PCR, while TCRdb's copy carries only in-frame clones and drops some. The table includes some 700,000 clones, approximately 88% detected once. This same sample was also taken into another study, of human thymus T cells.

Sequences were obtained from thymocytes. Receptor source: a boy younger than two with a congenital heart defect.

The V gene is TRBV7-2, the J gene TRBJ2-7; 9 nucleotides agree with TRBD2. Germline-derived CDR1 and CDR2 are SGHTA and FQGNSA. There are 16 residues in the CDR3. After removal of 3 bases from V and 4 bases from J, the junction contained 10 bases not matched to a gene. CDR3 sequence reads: CASSFRRLAGPYEQYF. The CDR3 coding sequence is TGTGCCAGCAGCTTTCGTCGTCTAGCGGGACCATACGAGCAGTACTTC.

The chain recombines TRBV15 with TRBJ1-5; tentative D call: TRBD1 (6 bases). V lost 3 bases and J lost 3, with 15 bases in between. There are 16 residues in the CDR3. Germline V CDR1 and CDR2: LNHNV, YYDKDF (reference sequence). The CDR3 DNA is TGTGCCACCAGCAGGGCTTTGGGACATCCCAATCAGCCCCAGCATTTT. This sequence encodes CATSRALGHPNQPQHF.

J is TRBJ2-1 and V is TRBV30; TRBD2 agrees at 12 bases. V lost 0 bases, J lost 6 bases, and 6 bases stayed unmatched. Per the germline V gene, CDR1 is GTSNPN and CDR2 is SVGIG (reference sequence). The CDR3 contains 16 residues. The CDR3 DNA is TGTGCCTGGAGTGTAGATTCTAGCGGGAGGGGCAATGAGCAGTTCTTC. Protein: CAWSVDSSGRGNEQFF.

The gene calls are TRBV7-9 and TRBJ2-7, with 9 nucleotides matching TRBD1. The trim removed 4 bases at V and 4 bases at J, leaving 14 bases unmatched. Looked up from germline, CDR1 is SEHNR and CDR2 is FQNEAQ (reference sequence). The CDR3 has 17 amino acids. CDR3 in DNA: TGTGCCAGCAGCTCCGATCTGCGGGGACAGGGAGGATACGAGCAGTACTTC. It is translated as CASSSDLRGQGGYEQYF.

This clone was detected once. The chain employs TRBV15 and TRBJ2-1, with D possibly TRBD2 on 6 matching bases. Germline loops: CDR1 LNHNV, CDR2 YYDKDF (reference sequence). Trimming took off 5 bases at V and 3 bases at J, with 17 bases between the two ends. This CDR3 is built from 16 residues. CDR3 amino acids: CATSQLRELVYNEQFF. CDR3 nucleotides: TGTGCCACCAGCCAACTTCGGGAGTTAGTCTACAATGAGCAGTTCTTC. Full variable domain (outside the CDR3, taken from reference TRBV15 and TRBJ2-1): DAMVIQNPRYQVTQFGKPVTLSCSQTLNHNVMYWYQQKSSQAPKLLFHYYDKDFNNEADTPDNFQSRRPNTSFCFLDIRSPGLGDTAMYLCATSQLRELVYNEQFFGPGTRLTVL.

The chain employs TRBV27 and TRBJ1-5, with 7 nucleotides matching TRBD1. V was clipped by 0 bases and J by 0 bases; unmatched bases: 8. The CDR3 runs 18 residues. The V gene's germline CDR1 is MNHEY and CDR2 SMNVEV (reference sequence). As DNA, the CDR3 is TGTGCCAGCAGTTTATCGCAGGGGGACGGCTATAGCAATCAGCCCCAGCATTTT. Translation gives CASSLSQGDGYSNQPQHF.

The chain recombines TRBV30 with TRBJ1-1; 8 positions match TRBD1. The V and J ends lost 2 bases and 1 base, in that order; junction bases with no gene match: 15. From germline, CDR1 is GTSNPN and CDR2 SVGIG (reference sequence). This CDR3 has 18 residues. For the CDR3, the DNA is TGTGCCTGGAGTATCAGGGGGCGCTTTGGGGCGAAGAACACTGAAGCTTTCTTT. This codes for CAWSIRGRFGAKNTEAFF.

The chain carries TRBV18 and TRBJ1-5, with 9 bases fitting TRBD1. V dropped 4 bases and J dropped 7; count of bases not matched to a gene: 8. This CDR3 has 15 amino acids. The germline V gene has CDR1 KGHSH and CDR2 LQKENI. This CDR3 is CASSRGTGSGQPQHF. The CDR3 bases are TGTGCCAGCTCACGTGGGACAGGGTCGGGGCAGCCCCAGCATTTT.

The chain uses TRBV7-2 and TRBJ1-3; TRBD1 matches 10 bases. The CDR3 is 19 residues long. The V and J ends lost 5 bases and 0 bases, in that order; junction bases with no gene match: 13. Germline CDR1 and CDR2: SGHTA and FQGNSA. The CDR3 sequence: CASSGSRDRGWDSGNTIYF. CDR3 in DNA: TGTGCCAGCAGCGGATCCCGGGACAGGGGTTGGGACTCTGGAAACACCATATATTTT. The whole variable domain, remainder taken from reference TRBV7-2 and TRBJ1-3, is GAGVSQSPSNKVTEKGKDVELRCDPISGHTALYWYRQSLGQGLEFLIYFQGNSAPDKSGLPSDRFSAERTGGSVSTLTIQRTQQEDSAVYLCASSGSRDRGWDSGNTIYFGEGSWLTVV.

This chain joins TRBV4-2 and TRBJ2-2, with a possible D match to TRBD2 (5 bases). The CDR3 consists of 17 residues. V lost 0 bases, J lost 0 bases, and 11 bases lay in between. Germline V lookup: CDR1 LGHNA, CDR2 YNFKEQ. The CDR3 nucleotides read TGTGCCAGCAGCCAAGAAAAGAGGGCGGCGAACACCGGGGAGCTGTTTTTT. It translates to CASSQEKRAANTGELFF.

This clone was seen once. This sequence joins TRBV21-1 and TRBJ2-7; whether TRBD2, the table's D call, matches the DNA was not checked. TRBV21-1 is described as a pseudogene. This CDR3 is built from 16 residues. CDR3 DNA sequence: TGTGCCAGCACCCCGGAACTAGCGGCACTTTCCTACGAGCAGTACTTC. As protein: CASTPELAALSYEQYF.

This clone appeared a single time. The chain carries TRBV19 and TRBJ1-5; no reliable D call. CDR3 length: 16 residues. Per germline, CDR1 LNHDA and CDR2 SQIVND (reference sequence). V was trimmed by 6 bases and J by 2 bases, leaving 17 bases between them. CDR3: CASSQRAGRGNQPQHF. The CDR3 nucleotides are TGTGCCAGTAGCCAGAGGGCAGGCCGCGGCAATCAGCCCCAGCATTTT.

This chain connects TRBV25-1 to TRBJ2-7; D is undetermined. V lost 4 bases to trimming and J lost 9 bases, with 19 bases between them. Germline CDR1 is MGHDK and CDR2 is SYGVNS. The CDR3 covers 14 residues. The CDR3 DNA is TGTGCCAGCAGTGCCGGAAGAGTCAGCGTGGGGCAGTACTTC. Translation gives CASSAGRVSVGQYF.

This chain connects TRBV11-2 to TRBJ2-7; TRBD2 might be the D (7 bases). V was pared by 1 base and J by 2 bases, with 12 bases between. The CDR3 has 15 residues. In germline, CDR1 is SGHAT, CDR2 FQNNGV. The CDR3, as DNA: TGTGCCAGCAGCTTAGGGGCCGGGGGGCCCTACGAGCAGTACTTC. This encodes CASSLGAGGPYEQYF.

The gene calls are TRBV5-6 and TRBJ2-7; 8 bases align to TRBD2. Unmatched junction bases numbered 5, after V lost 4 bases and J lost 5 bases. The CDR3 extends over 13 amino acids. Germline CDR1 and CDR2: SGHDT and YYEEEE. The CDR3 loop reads CASSRGRSDEQYF. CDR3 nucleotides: TGTGCCAGCAGCCGCGGGAGGTCGGACGAGCAGTACTTC.

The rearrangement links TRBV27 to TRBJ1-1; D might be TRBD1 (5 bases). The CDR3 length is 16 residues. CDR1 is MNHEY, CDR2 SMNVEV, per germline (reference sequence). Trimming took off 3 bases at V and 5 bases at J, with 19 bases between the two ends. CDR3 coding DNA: TGTGCCAGCAGTTTGGGGGAGGGCAGAGTGTGGACTGAAGCTTTCTTT. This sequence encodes CASSLGEGRVWTEAFF.

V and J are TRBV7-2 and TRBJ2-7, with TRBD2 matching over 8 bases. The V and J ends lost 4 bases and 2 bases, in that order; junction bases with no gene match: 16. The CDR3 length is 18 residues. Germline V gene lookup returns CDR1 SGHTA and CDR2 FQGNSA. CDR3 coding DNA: TGTGCCAGCAGCTCTAGACCGGGGTTTGGCGGGAGGACCTACGAGCAGTACTTC. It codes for CASSSRPGFGGRTYEQYF.

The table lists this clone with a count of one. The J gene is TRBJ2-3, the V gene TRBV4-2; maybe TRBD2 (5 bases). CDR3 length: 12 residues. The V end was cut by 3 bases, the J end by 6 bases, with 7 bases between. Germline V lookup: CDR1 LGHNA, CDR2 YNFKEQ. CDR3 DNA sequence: TGTGCCAGCAGCCAGAGGGCGGATACGCAGTATTTT. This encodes CASSQRADTQYF.

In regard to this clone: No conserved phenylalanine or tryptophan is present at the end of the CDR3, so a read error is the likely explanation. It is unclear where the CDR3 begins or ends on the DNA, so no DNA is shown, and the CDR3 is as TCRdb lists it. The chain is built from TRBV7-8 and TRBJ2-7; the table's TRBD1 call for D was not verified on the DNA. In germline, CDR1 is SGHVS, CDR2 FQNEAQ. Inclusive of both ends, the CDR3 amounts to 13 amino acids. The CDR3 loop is CASSLADRATSVL.